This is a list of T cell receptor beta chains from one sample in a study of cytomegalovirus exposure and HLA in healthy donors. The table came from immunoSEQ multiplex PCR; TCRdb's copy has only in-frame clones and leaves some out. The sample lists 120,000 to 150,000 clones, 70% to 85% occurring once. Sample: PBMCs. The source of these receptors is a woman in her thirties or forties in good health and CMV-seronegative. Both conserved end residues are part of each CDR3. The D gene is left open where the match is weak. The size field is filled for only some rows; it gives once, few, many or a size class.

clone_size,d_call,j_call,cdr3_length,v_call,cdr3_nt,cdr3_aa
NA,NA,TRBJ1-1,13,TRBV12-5,TGTGCTAGTGGTTTGGACTCGAACACTGAAGCTTTCTTT,CASGLDSNTEAFF
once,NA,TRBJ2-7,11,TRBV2,TGTGCCAGCAGTGAGCCACTCGAGCAGTACTTC,CASSEPLEQYF
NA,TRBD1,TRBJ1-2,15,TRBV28,TGTGCCAGCAGTTTCCCCAGGGGGCGCGGCTATGGCTACACCTTC,CASSFPRGRGYGYTF
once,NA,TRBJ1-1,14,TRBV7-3,TGTGCCAGCAGCTTACCGTGGGCAAACACTGAAGCTTTCTTT,CASSLPWANTEAFF
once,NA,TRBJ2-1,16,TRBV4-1,TGCGCCAGCAGCCGAGCGGCGGAGCTCAAGTACAATGAGCAGTTCTTC,CASSRAAELKYNEQFF
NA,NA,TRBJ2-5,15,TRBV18,TGTGCCAGCTCACCACTCGCGGAAGACCAAGAGACCCAGTACTTC,CASSPLAEDQETQYF
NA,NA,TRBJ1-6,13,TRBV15,TGTGCCACCAGCAGAGATAGGGGATCACCCCTCCACTTT,CATSRDRGSPLHF
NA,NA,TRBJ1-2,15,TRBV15,TGTGCCACCAGCAGAGATACTAGCATCAACTATGGCTACACCTTC,CATSRDTSINYGYTF
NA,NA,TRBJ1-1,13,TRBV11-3,TGTGCCAGCAGCTTAGCTATATGGACTGAAGCTTTCTTT,CASSLAIWTEAFF
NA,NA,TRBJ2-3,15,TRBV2,TGTGCCAGCAGTCAGGACGGGGGTGGGGAGGATACGCAGTATTTT,CASSQDGGGEDTQYF
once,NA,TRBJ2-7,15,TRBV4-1,TGCGCCAGCAGCCAAGATCCGGACAGATCCTACGAGCAGTACTTC,CASSQDPDRSYEQYF
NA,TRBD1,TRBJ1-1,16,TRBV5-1,TGCGCCAGCAGCCCCCGACAGGGACCCTCGAACACTGAAGCTTTCTTT,CASSPRQGPSNTEAFF
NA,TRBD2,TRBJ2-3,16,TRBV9,TGTGCCAGCAGCGTAGAAGGCGGGAGAGACACAGATACGCAGTATTTT,CASSVEGGRDTDTQYF
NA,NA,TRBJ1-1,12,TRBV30,TGTGCCTGGACAGATTGGAGCACTGAAGCTTTCTTT,CAWTDWSTEAFF
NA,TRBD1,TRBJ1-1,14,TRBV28,TGTGCCAGCAGTTCGGGACAGATGAACACTGAAGCTTTCTTT,CASSSGQMNTEAFF
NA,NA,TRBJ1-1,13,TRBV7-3,TGTGCCAGCAGCTTAGGCGGGACCTCGCAAGCTTTCTTT,CASSLGGTSQAFF
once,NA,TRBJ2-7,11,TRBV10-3,TGTGCCATGGGCCAGGGCAACGAGCAGTACTTC,CAMGQGNEQYF
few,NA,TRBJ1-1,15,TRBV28,TGTGCCAGCAGCCAATTCGAACAGGCCGCGCATGAAGCTTTCTTT,CASSQFEQAAHEAFF
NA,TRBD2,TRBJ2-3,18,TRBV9,TGTGCCAGCAGCGTAGGGCTAAAGCGGACTAGCGGGACAGATACGCAGTATTTT,CASSVGLKRTSGTDTQYF
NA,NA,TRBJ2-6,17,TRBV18,TGTGCCAGCTCACCACTGCCCACAGGGTCTGGGGCCAACGTCCTGACTTTC,CASSPLPTGSGANVLTF
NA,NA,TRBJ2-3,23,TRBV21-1,TGTGCCAGCAGCAAGACAGCCCACCCCCCGTTACATTCCGGAAAAGCCGGCACAGATACGCAGTATTTT,CASSKTAHPPLHSGKAGTDTQYF
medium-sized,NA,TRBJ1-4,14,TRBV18,TGTGCCAGCTCACCCCGTGGCCTTAATGAAAAACTGTTTTTT,CASSPRGLNEKLFF
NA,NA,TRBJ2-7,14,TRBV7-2,TGTGCCAGCAGCTTAGTCTCGGGGGTCTACGAGCAGTACTTC,CASSLVSGVYEQYF
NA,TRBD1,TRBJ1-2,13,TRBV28,TGTGCCAGCAGCCATGGACAGGGTTATGGCTACACCTTC,CASSHGQGYGYTF
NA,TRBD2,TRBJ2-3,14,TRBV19,TGTGCCAGTAGTTATGCGGGAGCCCAAGATACGCAGTATTTT,CASSYAGAQDTQYF
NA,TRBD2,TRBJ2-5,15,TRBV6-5,TGTGCCAGCAGTTTACTAGCGGGATACGAGGAGACCCAGTACTTC,CASSLLAGYEETQYF
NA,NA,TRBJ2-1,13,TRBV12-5,TGTGCTAGTGGTTTGGTACTAGGGGGAGAGCAGTTCTTC,CASGLVLGGEQFF
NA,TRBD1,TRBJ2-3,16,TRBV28,TGTGCCAGCAGTAGACCGAGGGGGCGGGGCACAGATACGCAGTATTTT,CASSRPRGRGTDTQYF
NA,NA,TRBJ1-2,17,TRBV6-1,TGTGCCAGCAGTGACACTCAGGGGAAGAGGGGTTACTATGGCTACACCTTC,CASSDTQGKRGYYGYTF